A selection of T cell receptor beta chains follows, all from one sample in a study of blood T cells in healthy people across ages. Each CDR3 protein gets one entry after TCRdb re-called the 5' RACE reads with MiXCR. Among 1.5 million or so distinct CDR3 sequences listed, approximately 38% were seen once. What was sequenced was blood. These receptors were obtained from a woman younger than 30 in good health. Both conserved end residues are part of each CDR3. Fields, in order: V gene, J gene, clone size, D gene, CDR3 protein, CDR3 DNA. A D gene is named only where the DNA matches it firmly. The size entry is marked missing in some rows and otherwise reads once, few, many or a size class.

V gene: TRBV20-1; J gene: TRBJ2-1; clone size: few; D gene: NA; CDR3 protein: CSAASQAMGNEQFF; CDR3 DNA: TGCAGTGCCGCCTCCCAGGCTATGGGGAATGAGCAGTTCTTC
V gene: TRBV20-1; J gene: TRBJ2-7; clone size: NA; D gene: TRBD2; CDR3 protein: CSASGGALGYEQYF; CDR3 DNA: TGCAGTGCTAGCGGGGGGGCTTTAGGGTACGAGCAGTACTTC
V gene: TRBV20-1; J gene: TRBJ2-3; clone size: few; D gene: TRBD1; CDR3 protein: CSASPSAQGLADTQYF; CDR3 DNA: TGCAGTGCTAGTCCCTCTGCACAGGGGTTAGCAGATACGCAGTATTTT
V gene: TRBV12-3/TRBV12-4; J gene: TRBJ2-3; clone size: few; D gene: NA; CDR3 protein: CASSPQGRGTDTQYF; CDR3 DNA: TGTGCCAGCAGTCCACAGGGTCGAGGCACAGATACGCAGTATTTT
V gene: TRBV5-1; J gene: TRBJ2-3; clone size: NA; D gene: TRBD2; CDR3 protein: CASSLSYAGGSGDTQYF; CDR3 DNA: TGCGCCAGCAGCTTGTCTTATGCGGGAGGTTCAGGGGATACGCAGTATTTT
V gene: TRBV20-1; J gene: TRBJ2-5; clone size: few; D gene: NA; CDR3 protein: CSAHPRSGGETQYF; CDR3 DNA: TGCAGTGCTCATCCTAGGTCGGGTGGCGAGACCCAGTACTTC
V gene: TRBV11-2; J gene: TRBJ2-5; clone size: NA; D gene: NA; CDR3 protein: CASSPNNNEQYF; CDR3 DNA: TGTGCCAGCAGCCCCAACAACAATGAGCAGTACTTC
V gene: TRBV7-2; J gene: TRBJ2-1; clone size: many; D gene: TRBD1; CDR3 protein: CASSLGGTGSNEQFF; CDR3 DNA: TGTGCCAGCAGCTTAGGTGGGACAGGGTCCAATGAGCAGTTCTTC
V gene: TRBV5-1; J gene: TRBJ2-7; clone size: many; D gene: NA; CDR3 protein: CASSLAEGTLNYEQYF; CDR3 DNA: TGCGCCAGCAGCTTGGCCGAGGGGACACTTAACTACGAGCAGTACTTC
V gene: TRBV20-1; J gene: TRBJ1-2; clone size: NA; D gene: TRBD1; CDR3 protein: CSLRGPAYGYTF; CDR3 DNA: TGCAGTCTCAGGGGGCCGGCCTATGGCTACACCTTC
V gene: TRBV4-1; J gene: TRBJ1-2; clone size: NA; D gene: TRBD1; CDR3 protein: CASSLQDRRTYGYTF; CDR3 DNA: TGCGCCAGCAGCCTACAGGACAGGAGGACCTATGGCTACACCTTC
V gene: TRBV18; J gene: TRBJ2-2; clone size: NA; D gene: NA; CDR3 protein: CASSPPAGSNTGELFF; CDR3 DNA: TGTGCCAGCTCACCACCCGCAGGTTCGAACACCGGGGAGCTGTTTTTT
V gene: TRBV29-1; J gene: TRBJ1-2; clone size: NA; D gene: NA; CDR3 protein: CSVWGSGNYGYTF; CDR3 DNA: TGCAGCGTGTGGGGTAGTGGAAACTATGGCTACACCTTC
V gene: TRBV20-1; J gene: TRBJ2-5; clone size: few; D gene: NA; CDR3 protein: CSALSRLAQETQYF; CDR3 DNA: TGCAGTGCTCTCTCCCGACTGGCTCAAGAGACCCAGTACTTC
V gene: TRBV6-6; J gene: TRBJ2-1; clone size: NA; D gene: NA; CDR3 protein: CASSYLRDSGNEQFF; CDR3 DNA: TGTGCCAGCAGTTACTTGCGGGACAGTGGGAATGAGCAGTTCTTC
V gene: TRBV10-2; J gene: TRBJ2-7; clone size: NA; D gene: NA; CDR3 protein: CASSGRDVGKGYEQYF; CDR3 DNA: TGCGCCAGCAGTGGGCGGGATGTTGGGAAGGGATACGAGCAGTACTTC